These 2 T cell receptor beta chains were all obtained from the same sample, sequenced in a study of glioma-infiltrating T cells after dendritic cell vaccination. Sequencing was performed with immunoSEQ multiplex PCR; in TCRdb, only in-frame clones are kept and a portion is missing. The sample includes tens of thousands of clones, 82% of them seen just once. This material consisted of blood, taken before dendritic cell vaccination. The receptors originated from a human donor with glioblastoma.

V usage is TRBV5-1 and J usage is TRBJ1-1; TRBD1 matches at 9 bases. Germline V gene lookup returns CDR1 SGHRS and CDR2 YFSETQ. Germline trimming cut 4 bases from V and 1 base from J; bases unmatched to any gene: 5. The CDR3 runs 15 residues. The CDR3: CASSPPGQGNTEAFF. CDR3 in DNA: TGCGCCAGCAGCCCGCCGGGACAGGGGAACACTGAAGCTTTCTTT.

As DNA, the CDR3 is TGTGCCAGCAGCTTAGGAGGGAACACTGAAGCTTTCTTT. This encodes CASSLGGNTEAFF. J is TRBJ1-1 and V is TRBV11-3; D gene unclear. This CDR3 has 13 amino acids. V lost 1 base and J 1 base, leaving 4 bases between the germline ends. Germline assignment: CDR1 SGHNT and CDR2 YENEEA.